The clone carrying this TCR beta chain came up a few times. Its antigen is unidentified. This record comes from a study of tumor-infiltrating lymphocytes in primary liver carcinoma. Making TCR beta cDNA involved roughly 0.55 ug total RNA and a constant-region primer. Libraries of TCR beta came from three nested multiplex PCR rounds with slightly modified ARM-PCR. The study ran its first two PCR rounds for roughly 11 cycles each, using TRBV1-TRBV30 forward primers and a C-beta reverse primer. A single record per CDR3 protein comes from TCRdb applying MiXCR to the multiplex PCR reads. The sample lists 20,000 to 25,000 distinct CDR3 sequences; approximately 80% were seen once. The length of the CDR3 is 15 residues. Looked up from germline, CDR1 is SGHAT and CDR2 is FQNNGV. Trimming removed 0 bases from V and 5 bases from J, with 10 bases in between. Without any cell sorting, about 20-31 mg of bulk tissue yielded co-extracted RNA and DNA. Surgical resection was used to treat these primary liver carcinoma patients.

Study outcomes and limitations: A significantly higher top-250-clone fraction was found in tumors than in blood (p = 0.039). About 7.5-25% of top clones, no more, were shared by all five regions. Pairs of tumor regions overlapped more than tumor-adjacent and tumor-blood pairs did.

The V gene is TRBV11-2, the J gene TRBJ2-2; TRBD2 is a possible D gene (5 bases). This receptor was identified in a woman younger than 45 with primary liver carcinoma and hepatitis B virus infection. The source material was liver tumor tissue from sampling region 5. The subset was: tumor region T5, tumor centre. The CDR3 protein is CASSLDRTVTGELFF. The CDR3 nucleotides are TGTGCCAGCAGCTTAGATCGGACTGTAACCGGGGAGCTGTTTTTT.